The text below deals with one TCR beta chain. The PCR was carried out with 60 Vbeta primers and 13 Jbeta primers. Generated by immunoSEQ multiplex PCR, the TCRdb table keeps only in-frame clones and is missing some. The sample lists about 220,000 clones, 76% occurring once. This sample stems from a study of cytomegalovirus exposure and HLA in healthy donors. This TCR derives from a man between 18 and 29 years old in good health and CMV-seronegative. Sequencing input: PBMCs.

The CDR3 coding sequence is TGTGCCAGCAGTCCCGGGACTCCGTGCACCGGGGAGCTGTTTTTT. The encoded protein is CASSPGTPCTGELFF. The chain links TRBV6-4 to TRBJ2-2; maybe TRBD2 (6 bases). V was trimmed by 5 bases and J by 4 bases, leaving 14 bases between them. Germline lookup yields CDR1 MRHNA and CDR2 SNTAGT. The CDR3 loop spans 15 amino acids.